One TCR beta chain is described in this entry. As yet, its antigen is unknown. Looked up from germline, CDR1 is LGHNA and CDR2 is YSLEER. This CDR3 has 15 amino acids. V was shortened by 2 bases and J by 0 bases, with 8 bases between the two germline ends. Researchers ran the PCR with 60 Vbeta and 13 Jbeta primers. Method: immunoSEQ multiplex PCR; TCRdb's copy keeps in-frame clones and lacks some. There are some 150,000 clones in the sample; 60% to 85% occur only once, and roughly 3.5% lies in the top ten. This record comes from a study of cytomegalovirus exposure and HLA in healthy donors. On the study more broadly: Of all 400 or so donors who were genotyped, around 79% belonged to the Caucasian-associated ancestry cluster. Broader study findings: Most TCR beta V segments were productive about 90% or about 30% of the time in an earlier analysis. There were reportedly fewer N-insertions in an Asian-associated ancestry cluster than the roughly 670-donor mean, in a later analysis. With high specificity and sensitivity, the classifier reportedly diagnosed cytomegalovirus status.

Sequencing was performed on PBMCs. The chain carries TRBV4-3 and TRBJ1-3, with TRBD1 as a possible D gene (5 bases). The sequence derives from a man younger than 45 in good health and CMV-seropositive. CDR3 amino acids: CASSQIQDSGNTIYF. CDR3 sequence (DNA): TGCGCCAGCAGCCAAATACAGGACTCTGGAAACACCATATATTTT.